The entry below describes one TCR beta chain. Its antigen is unknown. This sample stems from a study of shared clonotypes between healthy human individuals. The study's findings and limits: The study drew on few donors, limiting represented genetic and exposure-history diversity.

PCR replicates performed on unsorted PBMC used approximately 300 ng DNA, around 28,000 T cell genomes. Per the authors' pipeline: Filtering differed for immunoSEQ, which gave only junction sequences without quality scores. Profiled with immunoSEQ multiplex PCR; TCRdb holds only in-frame clones, not every one. V and J calls and clone size are as listed in that table; D and trimming were resolved from the DNA. The sample has approximately 470,000 clones; 60% to 80% are singletons. Germline assignment: CDR1 SEHNR and CDR2 FQNEAQ (reference sequence). CDR3 length equals 17 residues. V lost 1 base and J lost 4; bases outside the gene matches: 5.

This rearrangement joins TRBV7-9 to TRBJ2-5; the match to TRBD2 covers 14 bases. This sequence originates from a woman aged 40 to 50 in good health. Some clones in this sample may be carry-over from other donors' samples. Sequencing used PBMCs. The CDR3 region is CASSLGLAGGIGETQYF. The CDR3 region has the DNA TGTGCCAGCAGCTTAGGACTAGCGGGAGGGATAGGAGAGACCCAGTACTTC.